Listed below are T cell receptor beta chains from one sample, sequenced in a study of T-cell memory formation after mild COVID-19. TCRdb redid the calling of the 5' RACE reads with MiXCR, one entry per CDR3 protein. The profile shows hundreds of thousands of distinct CDR3 sequences, 25% to 30% of them singletons. Sequencing was done on a sample of PBMCs or a T cell subset sorted from them (not recorded which). These receptors all stem from an adult woman who had mild COVID-19 (a few samples of this study predate the infection). Cell type and time point are not known. Both conserved end residues are part of each CDR3. D genes are given only for firm matches. Clone size is given for some rows only: seen once, a few or many times, or a class if the clone is expanded.

D	V	J	size	CDR3	DNA
NA	TRBV20-1	TRBJ1-2	NA	CSARDTNYGYTF	TGCAGTGCTCGGGACACCAACTATGGCTACACCTTC
NA	TRBV6-5	TRBJ2-6	NA	CASSYGLGGTANSGANVLTF	TGTGCCAGCAGTTACGGTCTCGGAGGGACAGCGAACTCTGGGGCCAACGTCCTGACTTTC
NA	TRBV5-1	TRBJ2-3	few	CASSSAGSTDTQYF	TGCGCCAGCAGCTCGGCGGGGAGCACAGATACGCAGTATTTT
NA	TRBV29-1	TRBJ2-7	few	CSVSGGRQIPYEQYF	TGCAGCGTCTCTGGGGGTCGGCAAATTCCCTACGAGCAGTACTTC
TRBD1	TRBV10-3	TRBJ2-7	NA	CAIRPGQGRYEQYF	TGTGCCATCAGACCAGGACAGGGACGCTACGAGCAGTACTTC
TRBD2	TRBV18	TRBJ2-2	NA	CASSPGLAGVRELFF	TGTGCCAGCTCACCGGGACTAGCGGGAGTTCGGGAGCTGTTTTTT
NA	TRBV12-3/TRBV12-4	TRBJ1-1	NA	CASSFEVGGSEAFF	TGTGCCAGCAGTTTTGAGGTGGGGGGCTCTGAAGCTTTCTTT
TRBD2	TRBV6-5	TRBJ2-4	NA	CASKTSMGQAGLAGGPGRNIQYF	TGTGCCAGCAAGACGAGCATGGGACAGGCGGGACTAGCGGGAGGGCCGGGTCGGAACATTCAGTACTTC
NA	TRBV29-1	TRBJ2-5	few	CSVYFRGRETQYF	TGCAGCGTTTATTTCCGGGGGCGAGAGACCCAGTACTTC
NA	TRBV29-1	TRBJ2-5	few	CSVEDARVKTQYF	TGCAGCGTTGAAGACGCCAGGGTAAAGACCCAGTACTTC
NA	TRBV20-1	TRBJ1-2	NA	CSASGTTNYGYTF	TGCAGTGCCAGCGGGACGACCAACTATGGCTACACCTTC
NA	TRBV7-3	TRBJ2-1	NA	CASSSGPNNEQFF	TGTGCCAGCAGCTCCGGACCCAACAATGAGCAGTTCTTC
NA	TRBV2	TRBJ2-2	NA	CAYKGGNTGELFF	TGTGCTTACAAGGGGGGGAACACCGGGGAGCTGTTTTTT
TRBD1	TRBV24-1	TRBJ2-7	NA	CATSDNAGTGVYEQYF	TGTGCCACCAGTGACAATGCCGGGACAGGGGTCTACGAGCAGTACTTC
TRBD1	TRBV24-1	TRBJ1-5	few	CATSDDRGHQPQHF	TGTGCCACCAGTGATGACAGGGGTCATCAGCCCCAGCATTTT
TRBD2	TRBV7-9	TRBJ2-5	few	CASSSSDSGASETQYF	TGTGCCAGCAGCTCTTCGGATAGCGGGGCCAGCGAGACCCAGTACTTC
TRBD1	TRBV3-1	TRBJ2-7	NA	CASSQGQSYEQYF	TGTGCCAGCAGCCAGGGACAGTCCTACGAGCAGTACTTC
NA	TRBV6-5	TRBJ2-1	NA	CASSYSDRYSSYNEQFF	TGTGCCAGCAGTTATTCCGACAGGTATAGCTCCTACAATGAGCAGTTCTTC
TRBD2	TRBV14	TRBJ2-5	NA	CASSQDPNISGVKETQYF	TGTGCCAGCAGCCAAGATCCTAATATTAGCGGGGTAAAAGAGACCCAGTACTTC
TRBD1	TRBV7-3	TRBJ2-1	NA	CASSPWGERDRNEQFF	TGTGCCAGCAGCCCCTGGGGGGAGAGGGACAGGAATGAGCAGTTCTTC
NA	TRBV25-1	TRBJ1-5	NA	CASSEGMQPQHF	TGTGCCAGCAGTGAAGGGATGCAGCCCCAGCATTTT
NA	TRBV15	TRBJ1-5	NA	CATSPGGTQPQHF	TGTGCCACCAGCCCTGGGGGTACTCAGCCCCAGCATTTT
NA	TRBV20-1	TRBJ1-1	NA	CSARVPGQGTEAFF	TGCAGTGCTAGAGTTCCAGGGCAGGGGACTGAAGCTTTCTTT
NA	TRBV5-1	TRBJ1-2	NA	CASSFDQDYGYTF	TGCGCCAGCAGCTTCGACCAAGACTATGGCTACACCTTC
TRBD2	TRBV10-3	TRBJ2-1	NA	CAISVSGSPYNEQFF	TGTGCCATCAGTGTAAGCGGGAGTCCCTACAATGAGCAGTTCTTC
NA	TRBV7-8	TRBJ2-1	NA	CASSARAEQFF	TGTGCCAGCAGCGCTAGGGCTGAGCAGTTCTTC
TRBD1	TRBV5-1	TRBJ2-5	NA	CASSSGTGLHETQYF	TGCGCCAGCAGCTCGGGGACAGGTCTGCACGAGACCCAGTACTTC
TRBD2	TRBV6-6	TRBJ2-1	NA	CASSYSAGFSSYNEQFF	TGTGCCAGCAGTTACTCAGCGGGGTTCAGCTCCTACAATGAGCAGTTCTTC
NA	TRBV24-1	TRBJ2-2	few	CATSDPGVANTGELFF	TGTGCCACCAGTGATCCAGGGGTAGCGAACACCGGGGAGCTGTTTTTT
NA	TRBV6-1	TRBJ2-2	NA	CASRGGRANTGELFF	TGTGCCAGCAGGGGGGGCAGGGCCAACACCGGGGAGCTGTTTTTT
TRBD2	TRBV12-3/TRBV12-4	TRBJ2-7	few	CASSPPLKRGAGVVYF	TGTGCCAGCAGCCCACCCCTCAAGCGGGGGGCTGGAGTTGTGTACTTC
TRBD1	TRBV2	TRBJ2-7	once	CASSPDRVTYEQYF	TGTGCCAGCAGTCCGGACAGGGTAACCTACGAGCAGTACTTC
NA	TRBV6-5	TRBJ2-7	few	CASSIAGDPSYEQYF	TGTGCCAGCAGCATCGCAGGTGATCCGTCCTACGAGCAGTACTTC
NA	TRBV29-1	TRBJ2-2	NA	CSVRPGTGELFF	TGCAGCGTACGCCCGGGCACCGGGGAGCTGTTTTTT
TRBD1	TRBV12-3/TRBV12-4	TRBJ1-2	few	CASIGDRLYGYTF	TGTGCCAGCATCGGGGACAGACTCTATGGCTACACCTTC
NA	TRBV5-5	TRBJ2-7	NA	CASSLGGGTDAYEQYF	TGTGCCAGCAGCTTGGGGGGCGGCACGGATGCTTACGAGCAGTACTTC
TRBD1	TRBV5-4	TRBJ2-7	NA	CASSLSWTGSYEQYF	TGTGCCAGCAGCTTGAGTTGGACAGGTTCCTACGAGCAGTACTTC
NA	TRBV7-6	TRBJ2-5	NA	CASSQTGSLQETQYF	TGTGCCAGCAGCCAAACGGGATCCCTGCAAGAGACCCAGTACTTC
TRBD1	TRBV20-1	TRBJ1-2	NA	CSARTGEWGYTF	TGCAGTGCTAGGACAGGGGAGTGGGGCTACACCTTC
NA	TRBV12-3/TRBV12-4	TRBJ2-3	NA	CASSKFGGPRTDTQYF	TGTGCCAGCAGTAAGTTCGGGGGCCCTCGCACAGATACGCAGTATTTT
NA	TRBV12-3/TRBV12-4	TRBJ1-5	NA	CASSFAGEANQPQHF	TGTGCCAGCAGTTTTGCTGGGGAAGCCAATCAGCCCCAGCATTTT
NA	TRBV13	TRBJ1-6	NA	CASSFEGERSPLHF	TGTGCCAGCAGCTTTGAGGGGGAGCGATCACCCCTCCACTTT
TRBD2	TRBV29-1	TRBJ2-1	NA	CSVLLAGNNEQFF	TGCAGCGTCCTTCTAGCGGGTAACAATGAGCAGTTCTTC
TRBD2	TRBV7-8	TRBJ2-5	once	CASSPWTSGSLHF	TGTGCCAGCAGCCCCTGGACTAGCGGGAGCCTTCACTTC
NA	TRBV12-3/TRBV12-4	TRBJ2-5	NA	CASSSLGGDETQYF	TGTGCCAGCAGTTCACTAGGGGGGGATGAGACCCAGTACTTC
TRBD1	TRBV2	TRBJ1-2	NA	CASSLTGEPIYGYTF	TGTGCCAGCAGTTTAACAGGGGAACCCATCTATGGCTACACCTTC
NA	TRBV7-2	TRBJ2-3	NA	CASSMRGTDTQYF	TGTGCCAGCAGCATGAGGGGCACAGATACGCAGTATTTT
TRBD1	TRBV5-1	TRBJ2-4	few	CASSSGTVMDIQYF	TGCGCCAGCAGCTCCGGGACAGTTATGGACATTCAGTACTTC